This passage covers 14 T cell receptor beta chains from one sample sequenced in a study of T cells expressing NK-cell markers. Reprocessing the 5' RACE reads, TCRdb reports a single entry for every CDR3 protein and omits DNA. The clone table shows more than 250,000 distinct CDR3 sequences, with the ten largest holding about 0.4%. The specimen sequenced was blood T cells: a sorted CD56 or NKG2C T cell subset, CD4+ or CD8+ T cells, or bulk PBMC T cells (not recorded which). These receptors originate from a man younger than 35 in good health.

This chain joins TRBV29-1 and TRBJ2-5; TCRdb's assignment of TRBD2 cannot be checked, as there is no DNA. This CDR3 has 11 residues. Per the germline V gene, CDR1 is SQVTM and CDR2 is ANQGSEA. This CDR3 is CSVEPPKTQYF.

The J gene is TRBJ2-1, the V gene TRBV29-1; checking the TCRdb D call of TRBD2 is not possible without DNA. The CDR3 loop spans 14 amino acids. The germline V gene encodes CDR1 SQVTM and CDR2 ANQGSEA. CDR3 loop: CSVRLAAGVGEQFF.

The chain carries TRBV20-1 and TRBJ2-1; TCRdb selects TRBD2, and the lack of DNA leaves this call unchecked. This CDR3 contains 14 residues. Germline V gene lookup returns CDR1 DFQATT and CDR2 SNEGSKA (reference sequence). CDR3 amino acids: CSARRGTRHHEQFF.

The CDR3 sequence is CSATRTGRNTEAFF. The chain carries TRBV29-1 and TRBJ1-1; TCRdb calls TRBD1, which cannot be checked without DNA. Germline V CDR1 and CDR2: SQVTM, ANQGSEA. The CDR3 consists of 14 residues.

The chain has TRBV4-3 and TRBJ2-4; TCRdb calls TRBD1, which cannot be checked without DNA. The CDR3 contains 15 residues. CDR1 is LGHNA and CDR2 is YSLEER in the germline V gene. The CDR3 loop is CASSREDRAKNIQYF.

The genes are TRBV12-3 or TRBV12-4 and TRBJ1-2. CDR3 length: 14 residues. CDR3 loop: CASSGLQGVYGYTF.

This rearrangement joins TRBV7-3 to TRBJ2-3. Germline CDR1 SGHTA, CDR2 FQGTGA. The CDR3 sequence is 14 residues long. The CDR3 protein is CASSLKISTDTQYF.

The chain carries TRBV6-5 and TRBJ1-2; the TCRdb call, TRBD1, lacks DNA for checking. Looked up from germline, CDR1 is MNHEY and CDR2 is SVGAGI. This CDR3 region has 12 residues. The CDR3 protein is CASWTGTNGYTF.

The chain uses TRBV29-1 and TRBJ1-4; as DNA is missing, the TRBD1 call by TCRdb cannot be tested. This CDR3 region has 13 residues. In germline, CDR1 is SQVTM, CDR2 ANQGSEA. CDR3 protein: CSVWTGRDEKLFF. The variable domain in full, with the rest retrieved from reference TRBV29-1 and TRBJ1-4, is SAVISQKPSRDICQRGTSLTIQCQVDSQVTMMFWYRQQPGQSLTLIATANQGSEATYESGFVIDKFPISRPNLTFSTLTVSNMSPEDSSIYLCSVWTGRDEKLFFGSGTQLSVL.

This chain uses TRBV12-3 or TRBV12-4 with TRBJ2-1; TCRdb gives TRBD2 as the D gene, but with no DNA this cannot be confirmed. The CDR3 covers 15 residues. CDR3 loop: CATSIAGGRLDEQFF.

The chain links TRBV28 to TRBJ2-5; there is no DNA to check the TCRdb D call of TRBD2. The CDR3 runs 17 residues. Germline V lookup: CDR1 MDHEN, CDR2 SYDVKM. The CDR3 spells CASWGSGSFRSQETQYF.

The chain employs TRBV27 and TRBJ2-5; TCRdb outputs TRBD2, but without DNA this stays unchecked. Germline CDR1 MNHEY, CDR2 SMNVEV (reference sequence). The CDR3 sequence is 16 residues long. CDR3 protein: CATRKTSGIGTETQYF.

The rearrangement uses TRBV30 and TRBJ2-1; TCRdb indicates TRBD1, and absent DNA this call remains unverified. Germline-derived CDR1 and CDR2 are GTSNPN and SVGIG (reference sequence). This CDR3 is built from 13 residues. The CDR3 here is CAGPGTGTNEQFF.

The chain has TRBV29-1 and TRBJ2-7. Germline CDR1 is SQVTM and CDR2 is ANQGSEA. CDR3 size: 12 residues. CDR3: CSVTNAGSEQYF.